The 5 T cell receptor beta chains reported below all come from one sample, sequenced in a study of CD8 T cells in Susac syndrome. Random hexamers served to reverse transcribe roughly 0.45 to 1 ug RNA. Using its own MiXCR run on the immunoSEQ multiplex PCR reads, TCRdb lists one record per CDR3 protein. The sample holds about 240,000 distinct CDR3 sequences; less than 96% are singletons and the top ten take roughly 0.1%. Input material: CD4+ T cells from PBMCs. These receptors were obtained from a human donor with Susac syndrome.

The genes are TRBV12-3 or TRBV12-4 and TRBJ2-1; TRBD2 matches at 13 bases. The CDR3 is 15 residues long. V dropped 4 bases and J dropped 5; count of bases not matched to a gene: 2. Here the CDR3 DNA reads TGTGCCAGCAGTTCGGGACTAGCGGGAAACAATGAGCAGTTCTTC. It encodes CASSSGLAGNNEQFF.

The rearrangement links TRBV29-1 to TRBJ1-3; D remains unclear. Looked up from germline, CDR1 is SQVTM and CDR2 is ANQGSEA. The CDR3 extends over 13 amino acids. The V gene lost 2 bases and the J gene lost 0 bases, with 5 bases spanning the gap. CDR3 in DNA: TGCAGCGTTGAACACATCTCTGGAAACACCATATATTTT. This sequence encodes CSVEHISGNTIYF.

The V and J genes are TRBV30 and TRBJ1-4; D might be TRBD1 (5 bases). V lost 3 bases, J lost 8 bases, and 13 bases lay in between. The CDR3 is 13 amino acids. The germline V gene has CDR1 GTSNPN and CDR2 SVGIG (reference sequence). For the CDR3, the DNA is TGTGCCTGGAGCAGGGCAGGAAGGGAAAAACTGTTTTTT. Its protein is CAWSRAGREKLFF. Variable domain in full (rest from reference TRBV30 and TRBJ1-4): SQTIHQWPATLVQPVGSPLSLECTVEGTSNPNLYWYRQAAGRGLQLLFYSVGIGQISSEVPQNLSASRPQDRQFILSSKKLLLSDSGFYLCAWSRAGREKLFFGSGTQLSVL.

The J gene is TRBJ2-2, the V gene TRBV9; 7 bases are shared with TRBD2. Germline loops: CDR1 SGDLS, CDR2 YYNGEE. With 5 bases clipped from V and 5 bases from J, the junction kept 6 bases outside the gene matches. The CDR3 has 14 residues. CDR3 coding DNA: TGTGCCAGCAGTCGAGGGAGGGAGACCGGGGAGCTGTTTTTT. Protein product: CASSRGRETGELFF.

The rearrangement links TRBV30 to TRBJ2-5; D is uncertain. This CDR3 has 12 residues. Trimming removed 3 bases at V and 4 bases at J, with 9 bases between. Germline V lookup: CDR1 GTSNPN, CDR2 SVGIG (reference sequence). CDR3 nucleotide sequence: TGTGCCTGGAGCAGTTTCGGAGAGACCCAGTACTTC. It is translated as CAWSSFGETQYF.